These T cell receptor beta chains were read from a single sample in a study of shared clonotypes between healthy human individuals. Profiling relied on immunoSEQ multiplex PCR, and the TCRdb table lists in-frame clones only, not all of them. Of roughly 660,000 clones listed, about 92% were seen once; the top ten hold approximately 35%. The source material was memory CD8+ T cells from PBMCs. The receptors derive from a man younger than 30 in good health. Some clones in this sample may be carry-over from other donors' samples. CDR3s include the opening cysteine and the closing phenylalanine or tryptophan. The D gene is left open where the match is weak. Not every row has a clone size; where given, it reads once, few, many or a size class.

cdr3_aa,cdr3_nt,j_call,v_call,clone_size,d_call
CASSLWGGASNQPQHF,TGTGCCAGCAGTTTATGGGGGGGGGCGAGCAATCAGCCCCAGCATTTT,TRBJ1-5,TRBV25-1,NA,NA
CASMGVRSYEQYF,TGTGCCAGCATGGGAGTCCGCTCCTACGAGCAGTACTTC,TRBJ2-7,TRBV27,NA,NA
CASSYSTGPGEQYF,TGTGCCAGCAGTTACTCCACGGGGCCGGGGGAGCAGTACTTC,TRBJ2-7,TRBV6-5,NA,NA
CASSSADRVGEQFF,TGTGCCAGCAGCTCCGCCGACCGGGTTGGGGAGCAGTTCTTC,TRBJ2-1,TRBV13,NA,NA
CANSRDRYNEQFF,TGTGCCAACTCTCGGGACAGATACAATGAGCAGTTCTTC,TRBJ2-1,TRBV7-9,NA,TRBD1
CASRARGPQPQHF,TGTGCCAGCCGGGCGAGGGGTCCTCAGCCCCAGCATTTT,TRBJ1-5,TRBV28,NA,NA
CASSYSDGGSEQFF,TGTGCCAGCAGTTACTCCGATGGGGGGAGCGAGCAGTTCTTC,TRBJ2-1,TRBV6-9,NA,NA
CASSGHDGGETSNQPQHF,TGTGCCAGCAGTGGTCACGACGGGGGGGAGACTAGCAATCAGCCCCAGCATTTT,TRBJ1-5,TRBV6-4,NA,NA
CASSLPGQGPLVNQPQHF,TGTGCCAGCAGCTTACCCGGACAGGGGCCCCTAGTAAATCAGCCCCAGCATTTT,TRBJ1-5,TRBV7-8,NA,TRBD1
CASSLRRDLPDEQYF,TGTGCCAGCAGTTTACGTCGGGACCTCCCCGACGAGCAGTACTTC,TRBJ2-7,TRBV28,NA,NA
CSARVGDGYTF,TGCAGTGCTAGAGTGGGAGATGGCTACACCTTC,TRBJ1-2,TRBV20-1,NA,NA
CASSQPGAVPFYNEQFF,TGTGCCAGCAGCCAACCCGGAGCGGTGCCCTTCTACAATGAGCAGTTCTTC,TRBJ2-1,TRBV7-9,NA,NA
CASSQRDFKPYEQYF,TGTGCCAGCAGCCAAAGGGACTTCAAACCCTACGAGCAGTACTTC,TRBJ2-7,TRBV6-6,once,NA
CASSRDRTPSYEQYF,TGCGCCAGCAGCAGGGACAGGACTCCCTCCTACGAGCAGTACTTC,TRBJ2-7,TRBV5-1,NA,TRBD1